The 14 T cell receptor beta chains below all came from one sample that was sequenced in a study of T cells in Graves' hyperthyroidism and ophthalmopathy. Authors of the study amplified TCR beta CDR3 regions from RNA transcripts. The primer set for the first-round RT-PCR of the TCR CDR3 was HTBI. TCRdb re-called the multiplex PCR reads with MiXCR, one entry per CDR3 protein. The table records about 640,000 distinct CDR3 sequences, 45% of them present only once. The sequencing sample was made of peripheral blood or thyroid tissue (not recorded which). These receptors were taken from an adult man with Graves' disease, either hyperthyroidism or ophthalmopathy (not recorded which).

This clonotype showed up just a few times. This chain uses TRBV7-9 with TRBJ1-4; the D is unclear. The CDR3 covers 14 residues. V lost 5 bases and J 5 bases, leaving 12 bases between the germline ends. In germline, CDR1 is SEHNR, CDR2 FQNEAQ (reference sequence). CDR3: CASSDTWVNEKLFF. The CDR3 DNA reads TGTGCCAGCAGCGACACCTGGGTCAATGAAAAACTGTTTTTT. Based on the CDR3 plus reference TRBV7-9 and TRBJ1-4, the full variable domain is DTGVSQNPRHKITKRGQNVTFRCDPISEHNRLYWYRQTLGQGPEFLTYFQNEAQLEKSRLLSDRFSAERPKGSFSTLEIQRTEQGDSAMYLCASSDTWVNEKLFFGSGTQLSVL.

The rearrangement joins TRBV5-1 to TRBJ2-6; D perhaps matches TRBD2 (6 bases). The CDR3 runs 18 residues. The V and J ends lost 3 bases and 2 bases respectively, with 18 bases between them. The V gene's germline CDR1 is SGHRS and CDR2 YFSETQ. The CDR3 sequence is CASSSEGRPNTGANVLTF. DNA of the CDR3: TGCGCCAGCAGCTCGGAGGGACGCCCGAACACTGGGGCCAACGTCCTGACTTTC.

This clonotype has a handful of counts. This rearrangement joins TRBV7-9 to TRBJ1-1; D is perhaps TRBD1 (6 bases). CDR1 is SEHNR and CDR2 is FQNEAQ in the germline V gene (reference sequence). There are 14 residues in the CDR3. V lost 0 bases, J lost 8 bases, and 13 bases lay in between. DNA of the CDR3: TGTGCCAGCAGCTTAGCGCAGGACAGATACGAAGCTTTCTTT. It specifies CASSLAQDRYEAFF.

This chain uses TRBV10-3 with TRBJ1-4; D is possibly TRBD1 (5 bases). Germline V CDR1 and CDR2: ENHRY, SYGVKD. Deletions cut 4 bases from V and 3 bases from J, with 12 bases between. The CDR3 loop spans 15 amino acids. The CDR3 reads CAISVAGTSNEKLFF. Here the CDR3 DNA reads TGTGCCATCAGTGTGGCAGGGACTTCTAATGAAAAACTGTTTTTT.

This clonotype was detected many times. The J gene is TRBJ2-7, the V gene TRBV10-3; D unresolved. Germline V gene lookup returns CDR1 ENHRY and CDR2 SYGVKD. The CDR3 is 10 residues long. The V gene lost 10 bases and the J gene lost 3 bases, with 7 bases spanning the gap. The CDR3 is CASRNYEQYF. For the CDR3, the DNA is TGTGCCAGCAGGAACTACGAGCAGTACTTC.

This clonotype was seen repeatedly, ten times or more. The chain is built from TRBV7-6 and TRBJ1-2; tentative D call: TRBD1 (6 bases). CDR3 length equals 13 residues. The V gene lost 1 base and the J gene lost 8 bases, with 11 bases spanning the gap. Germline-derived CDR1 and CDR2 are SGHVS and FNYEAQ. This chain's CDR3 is CASSLVGQEGYTF. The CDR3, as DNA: TGTGCCAGCAGCTTAGTGGGACAAGAAGGCTACACCTTC.

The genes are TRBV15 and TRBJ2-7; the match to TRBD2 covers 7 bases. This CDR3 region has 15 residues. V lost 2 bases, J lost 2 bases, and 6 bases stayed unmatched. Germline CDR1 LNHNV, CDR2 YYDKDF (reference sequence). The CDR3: CATSRTSAHPYEQYF. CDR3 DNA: TGTGCCACCAGCAGAACTAGCGCACATCCCTACGAGCAGTACTTC.

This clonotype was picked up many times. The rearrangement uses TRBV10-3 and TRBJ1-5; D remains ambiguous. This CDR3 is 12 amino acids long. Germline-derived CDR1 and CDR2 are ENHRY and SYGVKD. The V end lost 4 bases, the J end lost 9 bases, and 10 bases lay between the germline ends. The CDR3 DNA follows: TGTGCCATCAGTGCTGGCGAGGGGCCCCAGCATTTT. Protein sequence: CAISAGEGPQHF.

Here the CDR3 reads CASSQDWRQGRAFF. The CDR3 region has the DNA TGTGCCAGCAGCCAAGACTGGAGGCAGGGTCGAGCTTTCTTT. This rearrangement joins TRBV7-2 to TRBJ1-1; possible D gene TRBD1, 5 bases. Trimming removed 5 bases at V and 10 bases at J, with 20 bases between. Germline V gene sequence: CDR1 SGHTA, CDR2 FQGNSA. This CDR3 comprises 14 residues. The complete variable domain, with remaining parts taken from reference TRBV7-2 and TRBJ1-1, reads GAGVSQSPSNKVTEKGKDVELRCDPISGHTALYWYRQSLGQGLEFLIYFQGNSAPDKSGLPSDRFSAERTGGSVSTLTIQRTQQEDSAVYLCASSQDWRQGRAFFGQGTRLTVV.

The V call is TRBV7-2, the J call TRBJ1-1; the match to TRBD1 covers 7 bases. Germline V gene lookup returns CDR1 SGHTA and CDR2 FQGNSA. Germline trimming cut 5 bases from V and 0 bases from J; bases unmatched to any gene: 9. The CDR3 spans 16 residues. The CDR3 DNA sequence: TGTGCCAGCAGCCCTGGGACAGATCATATGAACACTGAAGCTTTCTTT. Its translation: CASSPGTDHMNTEAFF.

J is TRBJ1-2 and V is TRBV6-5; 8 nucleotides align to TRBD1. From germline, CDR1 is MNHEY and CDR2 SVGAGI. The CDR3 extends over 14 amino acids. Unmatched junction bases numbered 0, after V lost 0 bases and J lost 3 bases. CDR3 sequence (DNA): TGTGCCAGCAGTTACTCGGGACAGGACTATGGCTACACCTTC. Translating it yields CASSYSGQDYGYTF.

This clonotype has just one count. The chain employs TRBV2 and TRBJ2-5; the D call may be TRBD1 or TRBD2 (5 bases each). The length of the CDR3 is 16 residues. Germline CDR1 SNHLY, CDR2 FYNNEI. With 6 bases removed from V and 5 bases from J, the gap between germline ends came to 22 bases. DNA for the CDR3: TGTGCCAGCAGCCACCTCAGGGCCCCGGAGGAGGAGACCCAGTACTTC. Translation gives CASSHLRAPEEETQYF.

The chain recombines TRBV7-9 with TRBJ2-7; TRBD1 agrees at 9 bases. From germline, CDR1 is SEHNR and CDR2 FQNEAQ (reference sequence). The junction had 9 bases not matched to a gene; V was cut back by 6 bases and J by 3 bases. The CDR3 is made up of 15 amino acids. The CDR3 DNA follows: TGTGCCAGCAGTTACGGACAGGGGATAAACTACGAGCAGTACTTC. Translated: CASSYGQGINYEQYF.

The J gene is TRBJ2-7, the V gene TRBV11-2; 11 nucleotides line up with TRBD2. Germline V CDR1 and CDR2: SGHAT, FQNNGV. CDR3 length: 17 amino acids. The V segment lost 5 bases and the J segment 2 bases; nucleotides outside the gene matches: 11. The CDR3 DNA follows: TGTGCCAGCAGCACCTATAGCGGGGGGGACCCCCCCTACGAGCAGTACTTC. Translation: CASSTYSGGDPPYEQYF.